The present T cell receptor (beta chain) was sequenced within a study of blood T cell repertoires in COVID-19. As processed by the authors: Reference gene primer amplification in the assay estimated nucleated cell counts. Here immunoSEQ multiplex PCR was the method, and the copy in TCRdb shows in-frame clones only, minus some. V and J calls and clone size come straight from that table; D and trimming were deduced from the DNA. The data contain approximately 460,000 clones, about 88% of them seen just once; the ten biggest clones take up about 1%. Source material: peripheral blood. The source is a man between 18 and 29 years old with COVID-19, enrolled during active disease.

CDR3 region: CASSPRLGGNEQFF. DNA of the CDR3: TGCGCCAGCAGCCCAAGACTAGGTGGCAATGAGCAGTTCTTC. This chain uses TRBV5-1 with TRBJ2-1; D perhaps matches TRBD2 (6 bases). The CDR3 runs 14 residues. CDR1 is SGHRS, CDR2 YFSETQ, per germline. Trimming left V 4 bases short and J 6 bases short, with 14 bases between.